The clone carrying this TCR beta chain has a count of ten or more. TCRdb ran MiXCR on the RT-PCR reads and lists one entry per CDR3 protein. The table records tens of thousands of distinct CDR3 sequences, more than 8% of them present only once. This record belongs to a study of patients and donors after allogeneic stem cell transplantation. Trimming stripped 0 bases from V and 9 bases from J, with 12 bases between. Germline V CDR1 and CDR2: SQVTM, ANQGSEA. There are 13 residues in the CDR3. Sequencing was carried out using blood, either unsorted or a sorted T cell fraction (not recorded which). This chain links TRBV29-1 with TRBJ2-1; D is perhaps TRBD2 (7 bases). The clonotype was recovered from a human donor who was either an allogeneic HSCT recipient or a stem cell or donor lymphocyte infusion donor (not recorded which). It is not recorded whose cells these are; they may come from a transplant donor. Here the CDR3 reads CSVEEGGVTEQFF. The CDR3 bases are TGCAGCGTTGAAGAAGGGGGGGTAACTGAGCAGTTCTTC.